The 19 T cell receptor beta chains in this list originate from one sample, sequenced in a study of control samples from healthy donors and cancer patients. The protocol was immunoSEQ multiplex PCR, while the TCRdb copy is restricted to in-frame clones and leaves out a portion. The profile shows approximately 87,000 clones, over 85% of them singletons. Sequencing used PBMCs. These receptors were obtained from a woman between 40 and 50 years old with lung cancer.

The rearrangement joins TRBV5-6 to TRBJ2-4, with D maybe TRBD1 (7 bases). V was cut by 4 bases and J by 8 bases, with 16 bases left in between. The CDR3 runs 14 residues. Germline CDR1 and CDR2: SGHDT and YYEEEE. The CDR3 region has the DNA TGTGCCAGCAGCAGGCCAGGGGGAGGCTACATTCAGTACTTC. Protein: CASSRPGGGYIQYF.

J is TRBJ1-2 and V is TRBV7-2, with a weak D call TRBD1 (6 bases). Germline CDR1 reads SGHTA; CDR2 reads FQGNSA. V dropped 1 base and J dropped 3 bases, with 15 bases sitting between them. The CDR3 has 16 amino acids. CDR3: CASSLGLQGKYYGYTF. In nucleotides, the CDR3 is TGTGCCAGCAGCTTAGGGCTACAGGGAAAGTACTATGGCTACACCTTC.

This clone is a singleton in its sample. The chain has TRBV28 and TRBJ2-5; no clear D gene. The CDR3 loop spans 11 amino acids. Germline CDR1 MDHEN, CDR2 SYDVKM. V gave up 7 bases and J gave up 5 bases, with 8 bases separating them. Here the CDR3 reads CASIGWETQYF. DNA of the CDR3: TGTGCCAGCATTGGGTGGGAGACCCAGTACTTC.

The J gene is TRBJ2-3, the V gene TRBV5-1; TRBD2 might be the D (6 bases). CDR3 length equals 13 residues. V lost 7 bases and J lost 5, with 14 bases in between. Germline V gives CDR1 SGHRS, CDR2 YFSETQ. The CDR3 loop reads CASSRGGIDTQYF. DNA of the CDR3: TGCGCCAGCTCCCGTGGGGGGATAGATACGCAGTATTTT.

This CDR3 is CAWSDLVKTEAFF. CDR3 nucleotide sequence: TGTGCCTGGAGTGACCTCGTCAAGACTGAAGCTTTCTTT. The chain recombines TRBV30 with TRBJ1-1; D unclear. CDR1 is GTSNPN, CDR2 SVGIG, per germline (reference sequence). The CDR3 consists of 13 residues. Trimming shortened V by 1 base and J by 5 bases, and 11 bases separated the two germline ends. Together with reference TRBV30 and TRBJ1-1, the CDR3 gives the full variable domain: SQTIHQWPATLVQPVGSPLSLECTVEGTSNPNLYWYRQAAGRGLQLLFYSVGIGQISSEVPQNLSASRPQDRQFILSSKKLLLSDSGFYLCAWSDLVKTEAFFGQGTRLTVV.

In DNA form, the CDR3 reads TGTGCCAGCAGCAGGGGGGGAGAGCAGTTCTTC. Translation gives CASSRGGEQFF. The gene calls are TRBV6-5 and TRBJ2-1; D might be TRBD1 or TRBD2, each matching 7 bases. Germline V gene data show CDR1 as MNHEY and CDR2 as SVGAGI. The CDR3 spans 11 residues. V lost 6 bases to trimming and J lost 10 bases, with 10 bases between them.

J is TRBJ1-1 and V is TRBV6-5; D might be TRBD1 (5 bases). The germline V gene has CDR1 MNHEY and CDR2 SVGAGI. There are 13 residues in the CDR3. V was clipped by 4 bases and J by 7 bases, with 13 bases between them. The DNA of the CDR3 is TGTGCCAGCAGTTTTAGGGGAAACCTTGAAGCTTTCTTT. This translates into CASSFRGNLEAFF.

This chain joins TRBV3-1 (or the pseudogene TRBV3-2) and TRBJ1-6, with 8 nucleotides matching TRBD1. Germline V gene lookup returns CDR1 LGHDT and CDR2 YNNKEL (reference sequence). CDR3 length: 17 residues. J lost 6 bases, V lost 0 bases, and 7 bases had no gene match. The CDR3 DNA reads TGTGCCAGCAGCCAAGACCTGACAGGGGCAGGTAATTCACCCCTCCACTTT. Its translation is CASSQDLTGAGNSPLHF.

The J gene is TRBJ2-3, the V gene TRBV6-1; the D is unclear. Germline V gene data show CDR1 as MNHNS and CDR2 as SASEGT. The germline V and J ends were trimmed by 1 base and 5 bases, with 10 bases remaining between them. CDR3 length: 14 amino acids. The CDR3 nucleotides are TGTGCCAGCAGTGAAGAGGGCCGAGGAGATACGCAGTATTTT. It yields the protein CASSEEGRGDTQYF.

The V and J genes are TRBV27 and TRBJ2-7, with 15 nucleotides matching TRBD2. V shed 4 bases and J 2 bases; nucleotides not matched to a gene: 6. This CDR3 spans 17 amino acids. CDR1 and CDR2 (germline): MNHEY, SMNVEV (reference sequence). CDR3 sequence reads: CASSSGTSGGTTYEQYF. In DNA, the CDR3 is TGTGCCAGCAGTTCCGGGACTAGCGGGGGGACGACCTACGAGCAGTACTTC.

The rearrangement links TRBV4-1 to TRBJ1-2, with 7 bases fitting TRBD1. Germline CDR1 and CDR2: MGHRA and YSYEKL. The CDR3 is 14 amino acids. Unmatched junction bases numbered 5, after V lost 0 bases and J lost 7 bases. The CDR3 loop reads CASSQDVGGSGYTF. CDR3 DNA sequence: TGCGCCAGCAGCCAAGATGTAGGGGGCAGTGGCTACACCTTC.

Only one count was recorded for this clone. The V call is TRBV2, the J call TRBJ2-1; 8 bases align to TRBD1. The germline V gene has CDR1 SNHLY and CDR2 FYNNEI. The CDR3 length is 13 residues. V lost 6 bases to trimming and J lost 8 bases; unmatched junction nucleotides: 6. CDR3 amino acids: CASRGTGGHEQFF. In DNA form, the CDR3 reads TGTGCCAGCAGGGGGACAGGCGGCCATGAGCAGTTCTTC.

V usage is TRBV28 and J usage is TRBJ2-7; a weak D match, TRBD1 (5 bases). Germline CDR1 is MDHEN and CDR2 is SYDVKM. V was cut by 3 bases and J by 7 bases, with 22 bases left in between. This CDR3 comprises 16 residues. The CDR3 region is CASSFRSGSSLLEQYF. The CDR3 DNA reads as TGTGCCAGCAGTTTCCGATCAGGGTCGTCCCTCTTGGAGCAGTACTTC. The whole variable domain, filled in from reference TRBV28 and TRBJ2-7, reads DVKVTQSSRYLVKRTGEKVFLECVQDMDHENMFWYRQDPGLGLRLIYFSYDVKMKEKGDIPEGYSVSREKKERFSLILESASTNQTSMYLCASSFRSGSSLLEQYFGPGTRLTVT.

J is TRBJ1-2 and V is TRBV19, with TRBD1 matching over 8 bases. Germline values: CDR1 LNHDA, CDR2 SQIVND (reference sequence). The CDR3 sequence is 13 residues long. Unmatched junction bases numbered 4, after V lost 2 bases and J lost 8 bases. The CDR3 DNA reads TGTGCCAGTAGTATAAATAGGGACAGGGGCTACACCTTC. Its translation is CASSINRDRGYTF.

The chain carries TRBV7-8 and TRBJ1-5, with TRBD1 matching over 9 bases. The J call may not be correct, given that the DNA end is closer to TRBJ2-3. The CDR3 runs to 13 residues. Germline V gene sequence: CDR1 SGHVS, CDR2 FQNEAQ. Written as DNA, the CDR3 is TGTGCCAGCAGCCCACAACGGGACAGGGCCCAGTATTTT. This codes for CASSPQRDRAQYF.

V and J are TRBV28 and TRBJ1-3; 7 bases line up with TRBD1. Germline V gene lookup returns CDR1 MDHEN and CDR2 SYDVKM. The trim removed 11 bases at V and 0 bases at J, leaving 7 bases unmatched. This CDR3 has 14 residues. CDR3 sequence reads: CAAKDRVSGNTIYF. The CDR3 region has the DNA TGTGCCGCTAAAGACAGGGTCTCTGGAAACACCATATATTTT. The complete variable domain, with remaining parts taken from reference TRBV28 and TRBJ1-3, reads DVKVTQSSRYLVKRTGEKVFLECVQDMDHENMFWYRQDPGLGLRLIYFSYDVKMKEKGDIPEGYSVSREKKERFSLILESASTNQTSMYLCAAKDRVSGNTIYFGEGSWLTVV.

The rearrangement uses TRBV11-3 and TRBJ1-6; D unclear. V was shortened by 0 bases and J by 5 bases, with 2 bases between the two germline ends. Germline CDR1 and CDR2: SGHNT and YENEEA. The CDR3 is 13 residues long. As DNA, the CDR3 is TGTGCCAGCAGCTTAGATCATAATTCACCCCTCCACTTT. Residues: CASSLDHNSPLHF.

In its sample, this clone was seen once. V usage is TRBV18 and J usage is TRBJ1-1, with D possibly TRBD1 on 6 matching bases. Trimming stripped 3 bases from V and 1 base from J, with 15 bases between. The CDR3 has 16 residues. In germline, CDR1 is KGHSH, CDR2 LQKENI. The CDR3 nucleotides are TGTGCCAGCTCACCCCCTGGGGGCCTAAAGAACACTGAAGCTTTCTTT. It encodes CASSPPGGLKNTEAFF. Variable domain in full (rest from reference TRBV18 and TRBJ1-1): NAGVMQNPRHLVRRRGQEARLRCSPMKGHSHVYWYRQLPEEGLKFMVYLQKENIIDESGMPKERFSAEFPKEGPSILRIQQVVRGDSAAYFCASSPPGGLKNTEAFFGQGTRLTVV.

The CDR3 bases are TGTGCCAGCAGTAAAGGGACCAAGAACACCGGGGAGCTGTTTTTT. This codes for CASSKGTKNTGELFF. The V gene is TRBV6-4, the J gene TRBJ2-2; D may be TRBD1 or TRBD2 (5 bases each). The V end was cut by 5 bases, the J end by 1 base, with 11 bases between. The CDR3 has 15 residues. Germline V gene lookup returns CDR1 MRHNA and CDR2 SNTAGT.